The 13 T cell receptor beta chains presented below share a single source sample, sequenced in a study of blood T cells in healthy people across ages. Combining a sample-barcoded 5' primer with a J-beta primer mix, a second PCR ran for 7 to 11 cycles. TCRdb passed the 5' RACE reads through MiXCR, listing each CDR3 protein once. The table includes over 1,500,000 distinct CDR3 sequences, less than 50% detected once. Material: blood. These receptors all come from a woman aged 40-49 years in good health.

The CDR3 DNA reads TGTGCCAGCAGTGACAGCCCCTTCGGTGGCTACACCTTC. Translation gives CASSDSPFGGYTF. The genes are TRBV6-5 and TRBJ1-2, with D possibly TRBD1 on 5 matching bases. This CDR3 region has 13 residues. CDR1 MNHEY and CDR2 SVGAGI come from the germline V gene. V was trimmed by 5 bases and J by 7 bases, leaving 14 bases between them.

This chain joins TRBV20-1 and TRBJ2-6; weak D call: TRBD2 (5 bases). Between the trimmed V and J ends, which lost 5 bases and 0 bases, there was a span of 11 bases. The CDR3 loop spans 15 amino acids. In germline, CDR1 is DFQATT, CDR2 SNEGSKA (reference sequence). The CDR3 DNA is TGCAGTGCTCCGGACGGGGACTCTGGGGCCAACGTCCTGACTTTC. It specifies CSAPDGDSGANVLTF.

The chain combines TRBV7-2 with TRBJ2-1; 8 bases are shared with TRBD1. Germline loops: CDR1 SGHTA, CDR2 FQGNSA. CDR3 length: 16 amino acids. Trimming removed 5 bases from V and 3 bases from J; junction bases left unmatched: 9. The CDR3 reads CASSGLQGVGYNEQFF. CDR3 DNA: TGTGCCAGCAGCGGATTACAGGGGGTAGGCTACAATGAGCAGTTCTTC.

In regard to this clonotype: The junction departs from germline at one end; a sequencing error may be responsible. V usage is TRBV11-2 and J usage is TRBJ2-2; no firm D call. The CDR3 runs 14 residues. Germline V gene data show CDR1 as SGHAT and CDR2 as FQNNGV. CDR3 protein: CAGSLSVDTGELFF. CDR3 coding DNA: TGTGCCGGCAGCTTATCCGTGGACACCGGGGAGCTGTTTTTT.

This clonotype was seen a handful of times. The V gene is TRBV20-1, the J gene TRBJ2-7, with a tentative D call TRBD2 (6 bases). V was shortened by 3 bases and J by 7 bases, with 10 bases between the two germline ends. CDR1 is DFQATT and CDR2 is SNEGSKA in the germline V gene (reference sequence). This CDR3 region has 11 residues. The DNA for the CDR3 is TGCAGTGCTAGCCTCAGCGGGGAGCAGTACTTC. Protein product: CSASLSGEQYF.

The chain uses TRBV6-4 and TRBJ2-5, with 9 bases aligning to TRBD1. CDR3 length: 16 amino acids. Germline trimming cut 3 bases from V and 0 bases from J; bases unmatched to any gene: 5. Germline V lookup: CDR1 MRHNA, CDR2 SNTAGT. The CDR3: CASSELDRGHQETQYF. CDR3 DNA sequence: TGTGCCAGCAGTGAGCTGGACAGGGGTCACCAAGAGACCCAGTACTTC.

This clonotype was counted ten times or more. V and J are TRBV7-2 and TRBJ2-7; no definite D call. Germline-derived CDR1 and CDR2 are SGHTA and FQGNSA. CDR3 size: 12 residues. V lost 2 bases, J lost 3 bases, and 5 bases lay in between. The CDR3 sequence is CASSLNRYEQYF. The DNA of the CDR3 is TGTGCCAGCAGCTTAAACCGCTACGAGCAGTACTTC.

The chain has TRBV11-2 and TRBJ2-5; no clear D. CDR1 and CDR2 (germline): SGHAT, FQNNGV. This CDR3 comprises 15 residues. V was cut by 5 bases and J by 0 bases, with 13 bases left in between. This chain's CDR3 is CASSRATAYQETQYF. The DNA for the CDR3 is TGTGCCAGCAGCCGTGCGACTGCGTACCAAGAGACCCAGTACTTC.

The gene calls are TRBV4-1 and TRBJ1-2; unclear D gene. The CDR3 extends over 15 amino acids. CDR1 and CDR2 (germline): MGHRA, YSYEKL. Trimming shortened V by 1 base and J by 1 base, and 10 bases separated the two germline ends. In DNA, the CDR3 is TGCGCCAGCAGCCAAGGAGGCGAGGGTAACTATGGCTACACCTTC. It codes for CASSQGGEGNYGYTF.

This clonotype has only a few counts. The chain has TRBV9 and TRBJ2-5; D ambiguous. CDR1 and CDR2 from the germline V gene are SGDLS and YYNGEE. The CDR3 runs 12 residues. V shed 3 bases and J shed 5 bases, with 8 bases lying between them. In DNA, the CDR3 is TGTGCCAGCAGCGCCCGATTGGAGACCCAGTACTTC. Translated, it gives CASSARLETQYF.

This clonotype was detected a few times. The genes are TRBV4-2 and TRBJ2-3; 11 bases agree with TRBD1. Germline V gives CDR1 LGHNA, CDR2 YNFKEQ. The V gene end was trimmed by 4 bases and the J gene end by 3 bases; junction bases not matched to a gene: 9. This CDR3 has 17 residues. In DNA form, the CDR3 reads TGTGCCAGCAGCCCGGCGGGGACAGGGGGTGGAACAGATACGCAGTATTTT. It yields the protein CASSPAGTGGGTDTQYF.

As for this clonotype: Germline is not matched at one junction end, which may reflect a read error. The rearrangement links TRBV5-1 to TRBJ2-7, with TRBD2 matching 7 bases. The CDR3 has 13 amino acids. The germline CDR1 and CDR2 sequences are SGHRS and YFSETQ. The CDR3 coding sequence is TGCGCCAGCGGCTTGCTCGCGGGGGACGAGCAGTACTTC. Its translation: CASGLLAGDEQYF.

The chain couples TRBV7-9 to TRBJ2-5; 10 bases are shared with TRBD1. The J segment lost 0 bases and the V segment lost 6 bases, leaving 4 bases of the junction unmatched. The CDR3 consists of 15 residues. CDR1 and CDR2 from the germline V gene are SEHNR and FQNEAQ (reference sequence). The CDR3 DNA sequence: TGTGCCAGCAGACGGACAGGGGGTTACCAAGAGACCCAGTACTTC. Protein product: CASRRTGGYQETQYF.